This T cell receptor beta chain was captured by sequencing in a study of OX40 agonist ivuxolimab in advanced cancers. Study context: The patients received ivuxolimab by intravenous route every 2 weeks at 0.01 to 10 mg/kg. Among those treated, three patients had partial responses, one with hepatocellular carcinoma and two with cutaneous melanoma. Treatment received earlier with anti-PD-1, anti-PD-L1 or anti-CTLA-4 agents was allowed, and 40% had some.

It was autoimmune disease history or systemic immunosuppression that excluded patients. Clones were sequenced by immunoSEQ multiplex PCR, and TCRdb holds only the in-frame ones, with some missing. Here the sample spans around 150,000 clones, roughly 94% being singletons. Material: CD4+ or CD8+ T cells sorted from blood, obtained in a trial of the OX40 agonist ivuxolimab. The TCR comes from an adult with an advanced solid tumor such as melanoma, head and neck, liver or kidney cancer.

CDR3: CASGQGAREQYF. The CDR3, as DNA: TGTGCCAGCGGACAGGGGGCGAGAGAGCAGTACTTC. This rearrangement joins TRBV6-6 to TRBJ2-7, with 11 bases lining up with TRBD1. V lost 8 bases to trimming and J lost 7 bases; unmatched junction nucleotides: 4. This CDR3 has 12 residues. CDR1 is MNHNY and CDR2 is SVGAGI in the germline V gene (reference sequence).